Listed below are T cell receptor beta chains from one sample, sequenced in a study of control samples from healthy donors and cancer patients. The repertoire was sequenced with immunoSEQ multiplex PCR; TCRdb's copy has only in-frame clones and lacks some. The table lists fewer than 60,000 clones, roughly 95% of them singletons. Sample: blood. These receptors were collected from a man aged 25 to 40 in good health. Both conserved end residues are part of each CDR3. D genes are given only for firm matches. Not every row has a clone size; where given, it reads once, few, many or a size class.

D: TRBD2
V: TRBV28
J: TRBJ2-7
size: .
CDR3: CASSSGLAGGHLNEQYF
DNA: TGTGCCAGCAGTTCAGGACTAGCGGGAGGACATCTGAACGAGCAGTACTTC

D: TRBD1
V: TRBV7-8
J: TRBJ2-5
size: .
CDR3: CASSLGDRGILETQYF
DNA: TGTGCCAGCAGCTTAGGGGACAGGGGGATACTGGAGACCCAGTACTTC

D: .
V: TRBV28
J: TRBJ2-6
size: .
CDR3: CASSLEGASSGANVLTF
DNA: TGTGCCAGCAGTTTAGAAGGGGCGAGCTCTGGGGCCAACGTCCTGACTTTC

D: TRBD2
V: TRBV11-2
J: TRBJ2-1
size: once
CDR3: CASTLRTSGNNEQFF
DNA: TGTGCCAGCACCTTACGGACTAGCGGGAACAATGAGCAGTTCTTC

D: .
V: TRBV19
J: TRBJ1-2
size: .
CDR3: CAIRTENYGYTF
DNA: TGTGCCATTAGGACGGAAAACTATGGCTACACCTTC

D: TRBD1
V: TRBV27
J: TRBJ1-5
size: .
CDR3: CASSPGQGNQPQHF
DNA: TGTGCCAGCAGTCCCGGACAGGGGAATCAGCCCCAGCATTTT

D: TRBD2
V: TRBV3-1/TRBV3-2
J: TRBJ2-3
size: .
CDR3: CASSQDRAGGDTQYF
DNA: TGTGCCAGCAGCCAAGATAGAGCGGGAGGGGATACGCAGTATTTT

D: .
V: TRBV25-1
J: TRBJ2-2
size: .
CDR3: CASSEYRDTGELFF
DNA: TGTGCCAGCAGTGAATACAGGGACACCGGGGAGCTGTTTTTT

D: .
V: TRBV9
J: TRBJ1-6
size: .
CDR3: CASSGGERTLHF
DNA: TGTGCCAGCAGCGGAGGGGAACGTACCCTCCACTTT

D: TRBD1
V: TRBV19
J: TRBJ1-3
size: few
CDR3: CASSRTGVNSGNTIYF
DNA: TGTGCCAGTAGCAGGACAGGGGTAAACTCTGGAAACACCATATATTTT

D: .
V: TRBV7-9
J: TRBJ1-1
size: .
CDR3: CASSVQNTEAFF
DNA: TGTGCCAGCAGCGTTCAGAACACTGAAGCTTTCTTT

D: .
V: TRBV25-1
J: TRBJ2-1
size: .
CDR3: CASSEAVYEQFF
DNA: TGTGCCAGCAGTGAGGCAGTTTATGAGCAGTTCTTC

D: TRBD1
V: TRBV3-1/TRBV3-2
J: TRBJ2-5
size: once
CDR3: CASSQKQGAEETQYF
DNA: TGTGCCAGCAGCCAGAAACAGGGGGCCGAAGAGACCCAGTACTTC

D: TRBD2
V: TRBV7-3
J: TRBJ2-2
size: .
CDR3: CASSLGTSGNTGELFF
DNA: TGTGCCAGCAGCTTAGGGACTAGCGGAAACACCGGGGAGCTGTTTTTT

D: .
V: TRBV11-3
J: TRBJ1-1
size: .
CDR3: CASSLDRSTRLNTEAFF
DNA: TGTGCCAGCAGCTTAGACAGGTCGACAAGATTGAACACTGAAGCTTTCTTT

D: .
V: TRBV5-5
J: TRBJ1-3
size: once
CDR3: CASTLRLSGNTIYF
DNA: TGTGCCAGCACCCTGCGACTCTCTGGAAACACCATATATTTT

D: TRBD1
V: TRBV29-1
J: TRBJ1-4
size: .
CDR3: CSVEVRGHGKLFF
DNA: TGCAGCGTTGAGGTCAGGGGGCACGGAAAACTGTTTTTT

D: TRBD1
V: TRBV7-2
J: TRBJ2-1
size: .
CDR3: CASSPDRYHEQFF
DNA: TGTGCCAGCAGCCCGGACAGGTACCATGAGCAGTTCTTC

D: TRBD1
V: TRBV27
J: TRBJ1-4
size: .
CDR3: CASSYRGGREKLFF
DNA: TGTGCCAGCAGCTACAGGGGTGGGAGAGAAAAACTGTTTTTT

D: .
V: TRBV7-9
J: TRBJ2-7
size: .
CDR3: CAIEGQGGHEQYF
DNA: TGTGCCATCGAGGGCCAGGGCGGACACGAGCAGTACTTC

D: TRBD2
V: TRBV7-3
J: TRBJ2-1
size: .
CDR3: CASSSMGLRDEQFF
DNA: TGTGCCAGCAGCTCAATGGGACTAAGAGATGAGCAGTTCTTC

D: .
V: TRBV7-9
J: TRBJ1-1
size: .
CDR3: CASSLASLNTEAFF
DNA: TGTGCCAGCAGCTTAGCGTCTTTGAACACTGAAGCTTTCTTT

D: TRBD1
V: TRBV7-3
J: TRBJ2-1
size: .
CDR3: CASSLEGASYNEQFF
DNA: TGTGCCAGCAGCTTAGAGGGGGCTTCCTACAATGAGCAGTTCTTC

D: .
V: TRBV5-1
J: TRBJ1-1
size: .
CDR3: CASSSRGVTEAFF
DNA: TGCGCCAGCAGTAGTCGGGGGGTCACTGAAGCTTTCTTT

D: TRBD2
V: TRBV6-1
J: TRBJ2-7
size: .
CDR3: CASSKASGTLLREQYF
DNA: TGTGCCAGCAGTAAAGCTAGCGGGACACTCCTACGAGAGCAGTACTTC

D: .
V: TRBV5-6
J: TRBJ1-3
size: .
CDR3: CASSSLSSGNTIYF
DNA: TGTGCCAGCAGCTCTTTGTCCTCTGGAAACACCATATATTTT

D: .
V: TRBV6-4
J: TRBJ2-3
size: .
CDR3: CASSDSAGSTDTQYF
DNA: TGTGCCAGCAGTGACTCTGCGGGAAGCACAGATACGCAGTATTTT

D: .
V: TRBV20-1
J: TRBJ2-7
size: .
CDR3: CSASLRQGKGAGAARAYEQYF
DNA: TGCAGTGCTAGTCTTAGACAGGGAAAAGGAGCGGGAGCCGCTAGGGCTTACGAGCAGTACTTC

D: TRBD1
V: TRBV5-4
J: TRBJ2-6
size: .
CDR3: CASSPQTGSGPGANVLTF
DNA: TGTGCCAGCAGCCCACAGACAGGGTCAGGTCCTGGGGCCAACGTCCTGACTTTC

D: .
V: TRBV2
J: TRBJ2-1
size: .
CDR3: CASIGVTSYNEQFF
DNA: TGTGCCAGCATTGGGGTGACCTCCTACAATGAGCAGTTCTTC

D: TRBD1
V: TRBV6-5
J: TRBJ1-4
size: .
CDR3: CASLTGGIEKLFF
DNA: TGTGCCAGCCTCACAGGGGGCATTGAAAAACTGTTTTTT

D: .
V: TRBV5-6
J: TRBJ2-3
size: .
CDR3: CASGGVSTDTQYF
DNA: TGTGCCAGCGGAGGAGTTAGCACAGATACGCAGTATTTT

D: .
V: TRBV11-1
J: TRBJ2-3
size: .
CDR3: CASSFSTDTQYF
DNA: TGTGCCAGCAGCTTCTCCACAGATACGCAGTATTTT

D: .
V: TRBV5-1
J: TRBJ2-5
size: .
CDR3: CASTMSGSETQYF
DNA: TGCGCCAGCACCATGTCGGGGTCGGAGACCCAGTACTTC

D: .
V: TRBV28
J: TRBJ2-7
size: .
CDR3: CASSFQGRAYEQYF
DNA: TGTGCCAGCAGTTTTCAGGGTAGGGCCTACGAGCAGTACTTC

D: .
V: TRBV7-6
J: TRBJ2-2
size: .
CDR3: CASSLADTVRGAGELFF
DNA: TGTGCCAGCAGCTTAGCAGACACTGTCCGAGGGGCCGGGGAGCTGTTTTTT

D: .
V: TRBV9
J: TRBJ1-3
size: .
CDR3: CASSYAEGGPVADLSGNTIYF
DNA: TGTGCCAGCAGCTATGCCGAAGGCGGGCCGGTGGCCGACCTCTCTGGAAACACCATATATTTT

D: .
V: TRBV5-1
J: TRBJ1-1
size: .
CDR3: CASIEGVNTEAFF
DNA: TGCGCCAGCATAGAGGGGGTGAACACTGAAGCTTTCTTT

D: TRBD1
V: TRBV20-1
J: TRBJ2-7
size: .
CDR3: CSASRVLAGGGEQYF
DNA: TGCAGTGCTAGTCGCGTTTTGGCAGGGGGTGGCGAGCAGTACTTC

D: .
V: TRBV28
J: TRBJ2-1
size: .
CDR3: CASSFGPYNEQFF
DNA: TGTGCCAGCAGTTTTGGGCCCTACAATGAGCAGTTCTTC

D: TRBD2
V: TRBV29-1
J: TRBJ2-7
size: .
CDR3: CSVVTGGGYEQYF
DNA: TGCAGCGTTGTAACGGGAGGGGGCTACGAGCAGTACTTC

D: TRBD1
V: TRBV6-2/TRBV6-3
J: TRBJ1-1
size: .
CDR3: CASSPTGRDMNTEAFF
DNA: TGTGCCAGCAGTCCGACAGGGCGCGATATGAACACTGAAGCTTTCTTT

D: .
V: TRBV7-8
J: TRBJ1-3
size: .
CDR3: CASSSTDGDSGNTIYF
DNA: TGTGCCAGCAGCTCGACGGACGGGGACTCTGGAAACACCATATATTTT

D: .
V: TRBV21-1
J: TRBJ2-5
size: once
CDR3: CASSKGGAETQYF
DNA: TGTGCCAGCAGCAAAGGAGGGGCAGAGACCCAGTACTTC

D: .
V: TRBV5-6
J: TRBJ1-1
size: .
CDR3: CASSLSVGPNTEAFF
DNA: TGTGCCAGCAGCTTATCAGTGGGGCCTAACACTGAAGCTTTCTTT

D: .
V: TRBV28
J: TRBJ2-7
size: .
CDR3: CASMGGRDEQYF
DNA: TGTGCCAGCATGGGGGGAAGGGACGAGCAGTACTTC

D: TRBD1
V: TRBV3-1/TRBV3-2
J: TRBJ1-1
size: .
CDR3: CASSQGFRDSETEAFF
DNA: TGTGCCAGCAGCCAAGGATTCCGGGACAGCGAAACTGAAGCTTTCTTT

D: TRBD2
V: TRBV24-1
J: TRBJ2-7
size: .
CDR3: CATSDLPSGASYEQYF
DNA: TGTGCCACCAGTGATTTGCCTAGCGGGGCTAGCTACGAGCAGTACTTC

D: .
V: TRBV18
J: TRBJ1-5
size: .
CDR3: CASSPGSDQPQHF
DNA: TGTGCCAGCTCACCAGGGTCGGATCAGCCCCAGCATTTT

D: TRBD2
V: TRBV9
J: TRBJ2-1
size: .
CDR3: CASSVAVSGSWNEQFF
DNA: TGTGCCAGCAGCGTAGCTGTTAGCGGGAGCTGGAATGAGCAGTTCTTC

D: .
V: TRBV7-9
J: TRBJ2-7
size: .
CDR3: CASSLEVSESLYEQYF
DNA: TGTGCCAGCAGCTTAGAGGTTTCAGAAAGTCTCTACGAGCAGTACTTC

D: TRBD2
V: TRBV5-1
J: TRBJ2-5
size: .
CDR3: CASSPSGSGETQYF
DNA: TGCGCCAGCAGCCCGAGCGGGAGCGGGGAGACCCAGTACTTC

D: .
V: TRBV4-3
J: TRBJ2-1
size: few
CDR3: CASSQRGAETGSYNEQFF
DNA: TGCGCCAGCAGCCAAAGGGGAGCGGAGACGGGCTCCTACAATGAGCAGTTCTTC

D: TRBD2
V: TRBV7-2
J: TRBJ2-2
size: once
CDR3: CASSSGLAGSSYTGELFF
DNA: TGTGCCAGCAGCTCGGGACTAGCGGGGTCCTCTTACACCGGGGAGCTGTTTTTT